This paragraph reports one TCR beta chain. The sample belongs to a study of shared clonotypes between healthy human individuals. Sequencing used immunoSEQ multiplex PCR; TCRdb keeps in-frame clones, though not all of them. The sample has 2,500,000 or so clones; approximately 94% are singletons. Trimming removed 3 bases at V and 2 bases at J, with 14 bases between. The CDR3 contains 16 residues. The V gene's germline CDR1 is MNHEY and CDR2 SVGAGI. The sequence was obtained from a man aged 18 to 29 in good health. Some clones in this sample may be carry-over from other donors' samples. The rearrangement uses TRBV6-5 and TRBJ2-1; D possibly corresponds to TRBD2 (5 bases). The specimen sequenced was naive CD4+ T cells from PBMCs. Subset indicated: CD45RA+ positively selected. CDR3: CASSYGRGQTYNEQFF. CDR3 sequence (DNA): TGTGCCAGCAGTTATGGTCGAGGGCAGACCTACAATGAGCAGTTCTTC.